This TCR beta chain was identified in a study of T-cell memory formation after mild COVID-19. As for the study in general: Largely, TCR clusters stayed within a single donor.

Germline-derived CDR1 and CDR2 are LGHNA and YSLEER. V dropped 0 bases and J dropped 2 bases, with 11 bases sitting between them. This CDR3 is 16 amino acids long. The study's findings and limits: Clones that contracted from day 15 to 85 were balanced CD4/CD8, while later expanders leaned CD4+. Second-wave clones with a day 37 peak had unconfirmed SARS-CoV-2 specificity. Contracting CD4+ clones lay largely in CM and EM, with CD8+ ones residing in EMRA.

In TCRdb, the 5' RACE reads were re-called with MiXCR into one record per CDR3 protein. The sample contains approximately 350,000 distinct CDR3 sequences, 28% of which appear only once. This clonotype showed up many times. The antigen remains unidentified. The rearrangement links TRBV4-3 to TRBJ1-5; TRBD1 is a possible D gene (6 bases). Sequencing was carried out using PBMCs or a T cell subset sorted from them (not recorded which). The TCR originated in an adult woman who had mild COVID-19 (a few samples of this study predate the infection). Cell type and time point are not known. The DNA for the CDR3 is TGCGCCAGCAGCCAAGATCTCAGGGGAGGCAATCAGCCCCAGCATTTT. This encodes CASSQDLRGGNQPQHF.